The 30 T cell receptor beta chains presented below share a single source sample, sequenced in a study of CD8 T cells in Susac syndrome. It was with random hexamers that roughly 0.45 to 1 ug RNA was reverse transcribed. One entry per CDR3 protein, called by TCRdb with MiXCR from the immunoSEQ multiplex PCR reads. The sample includes around 150,000 distinct CDR3 sequences, over 90% of them seen just once. Input material: CD8+ T cells from PBMCs. Receptors originate from a human donor with Susac syndrome.

The chain employs TRBV5-1 and TRBJ2-7, with D possibly TRBD2 on 6 matching bases. The CDR3 totals 15 residues. CDR1 and CDR2 (germline): SGHRS, YFSETQ. With 7 bases removed from V and 2 bases from J, the gap between germline ends came to 19 bases. The CDR3: CASAPGDGGTYEQYF. The CDR3 DNA is TGCGCCAGCGCACCGGGAGACGGCGGAACCTACGAGCAGTACTTC. The variable domain in full, completed from reference TRBV5-1 and TRBJ2-7, reads KAGVTQTPRYLIKTRGQQVTLSCSPISGHRSVSWYQQTPGQGLQFLFEYFSETQRNKGNFPGRFSGRQFSNSRSEMNVSTLELGDSALYLCASAPGDGGTYEQYFGPGTRLTVT.

The chain combines TRBV20-1 with TRBJ2-1, with 11 nucleotides matching TRBD2. This CDR3 contains 17 residues. The germline V gene encodes CDR1 DFQATT and CDR2 SNEGSKA (reference sequence). The CDR3 loop is CRASGLAVTGSYNEQFF. DNA for the CDR3: TGCAGGGCCTCGGGACTAGCGGTCACTGGATCCTACAATGAGCAGTTCTTC.

The genes are TRBV30 and TRBJ2-7, with a tentative D call TRBD2 (5 bases). V lost 4 bases to trimming and J lost 1 base, with 14 bases between them. This CDR3 has 14 residues. Germline V lookup: CDR1 GTSNPN, CDR2 SVGIG (reference sequence). Here the CDR3 reads CAWKAAHQSYEQYF. As DNA, the CDR3 is TGTGCCTGGAAAGCGGCCCACCAATCCTACGAGCAGTACTTC.

The rearrangement links TRBV15 to TRBJ2-1; TRBD2 aligns across 10 bases. CDR1 is LNHNV and CDR2 is YYDKDF in the germline V gene (reference sequence). CDR3 length equals 17 residues. V lost 5 bases and J lost 2; bases outside the gene matches: 9. CDR3 protein: CATSAILSGRAYNEQFF. Written as DNA, the CDR3 is TGTGCCACCAGCGCAATCCTCAGCGGGAGGGCCTACAATGAGCAGTTCTTC.

This sequence joins TRBV29-1 and TRBJ2-1, with 8 positions matching TRBD1. The CDR3 consists of 15 residues. V shed 7 bases and J 6 bases; nucleotides not matched to a gene: 14. Germline CDR1 reads SQVTM; CDR2 reads ANQGSEA. The CDR3 DNA reads as TGCAGCGCTTTCCCCACGACCGGACAGGGCAATGAGCAGTTCTTC. It encodes CSAFPTTGQGNEQFF.

The chain uses TRBV20-1 and TRBJ2-1, with 11 bases lining up with TRBD2. Unmatched junction bases numbered 5, after V lost 0 bases and J lost 4 bases. The CDR3 is 16 residues long. Germline V gene sequence: CDR1 DFQATT, CDR2 SNEGSKA (reference sequence). CDR3 protein: CSARDQLAGVYNEQFF. CDR3 in DNA: TGCAGTGCTAGAGATCAACTAGCGGGAGTTTACAATGAGCAGTTCTTC.

The chain combines TRBV6-6 with TRBJ1-2; D is ambiguous. Germline CDR1 and CDR2: MNHNY and SVGAGI (reference sequence). V dropped 2 bases and J dropped 3 bases, with 7 bases sitting between them. CDR3 length equals 13 residues. The CDR3 protein is CASSYRTDYGYTF. CDR3 DNA: TGTGCCAGCAGTTACCGGACCGACTATGGCTACACCTTC.

The chain joins TRBV24-1 to TRBJ1-4; unclear D gene. The CDR3 covers 16 residues. The germline CDR1 and CDR2 sequences are KGHDR and SFDVKD. V was shortened by 5 bases and J by 7 bases, with 19 bases between the two germline ends. CDR3 sequence: CATSACQVVVSEKLFF. The CDR3 DNA follows: TGTGCCACCAGTGCCTGCCAAGTGGTGGTGAGTGAAAAACTGTTTTTT.

The chain joins TRBV19 to TRBJ2-1, with TRBD2 matching over 13 bases. Germline-derived CDR1 and CDR2 are LNHDA and SQIVND (reference sequence). The J segment lost 5 bases and the V segment lost 5 bases, leaving 9 bases of the junction unmatched. The CDR3 spans 17 residues. DNA of the CDR3: TGTGCCAGTAGTCTCGTGACTAGCGGGAGGCGGAACAATGAGCAGTTCTTC. This codes for CASSLVTSGRRNNEQFF.

J is TRBJ2-1 and V is TRBV9, with TRBD1 matching 8 bases. Germline CDR1 SGDLS, CDR2 YYNGEE. The CDR3 has 17 amino acids. V lost 4 bases to trimming and J lost 0 bases; unmatched junction nucleotides: 9. This chain's CDR3 is CASSTPRQGYSYNEQFF. In nucleotides, the CDR3 is TGTGCCAGCAGCACCCCCCGACAGGGGTACTCCTACAATGAGCAGTTCTTC. The complete variable domain, with remaining parts taken from reference TRBV9 and TRBJ2-1, reads DSGVTQTPKHLITATGQRVTLRCSPRSGDLSVYWYQQSLDQGLQFLIQYYNGEERAKGNILERFSAQQFPDLHSELNLSSLELGDSALYFCASSTPRQGYSYNEQFFGPGTRLTVL.

This chain links TRBV25-1 with TRBJ2-1, with D perhaps matching TRBD2 (7 bases). CDR3 size: 12 residues. V lost 0 bases to trimming and J lost 15 bases, with 12 bases between them. CDR1 is MGHDK, CDR2 SYGVNS, per germline. The CDR3 sequence is CASSEYSRGRFF. CDR3 bases: TGTGCCAGCAGTGAATACTCGCGGGGGCGGTTCTTC.

Only one count was recorded for this clonotype. V gene TRBV5-6 combines with J gene TRBJ2-5, with TRBD2 matching over 9 bases. J lost 5 bases, V lost 0 bases, and 5 bases had no gene match. Germline loops: CDR1 SGHDT, CDR2 YYEEEE. The CDR3 spans 15 residues. The CDR3 region is CASSLGLAGLETQYF. CDR3 nucleotide sequence: TGTGCCAGCAGCTTGGGTCTAGCGGGACTGGAGACCCAGTACTTC. Based on the CDR3 plus reference TRBV5-6 and TRBJ2-5, the full variable domain is DAGVTQSPTHLIKTRGQQVTLRCSPKSGHDTVSWYQQALGQGPQFIFQYYEEEERQRGNFPDRFSGHQFPNYSSELNVNALLLGDSALYLCASSLGLAGLETQYFGPGTRLLVL.

The CDR3 loop is CAWSVTGGGELFF. The CDR3 nucleotides read TGTGCCTGGAGTGTAACCGGTGGCGGGGAGCTGTTTTTT. V gene TRBV30 combines with J gene TRBJ2-2; no reliable D call. The CDR3 runs to 13 residues. Germline loops: CDR1 GTSNPN, CDR2 SVGIG (reference sequence). V lost 0 bases and J lost 7, with 9 bases in between. The full variable domain, with the rest looked up from reference TRBV30 and TRBJ2-2, is SQTIHQWPATLVQPVGSPLSLECTVEGTSNPNLYWYRQAAGRGLQLLFYSVGIGQISSEVPQNLSASRPQDRQFILSSKKLLLSDSGFYLCAWSVTGGGELFFGEGSRLTVL.

The gene calls are TRBV5-1 and TRBJ2-5; perhaps D is TRBD1 or TRBD2 (5 bases each). Trimming took off 4 bases at V and 5 bases at J, with 21 bases between the two ends. The CDR3 length is 16 residues. Per germline, CDR1 SGHRS and CDR2 YFSETQ. In DNA form, the CDR3 reads TGCGCCAGCAGCCCACTCCAGGGAGCAGGGCAGGAGACCCAGTACTTC. Amino acid sequence: CASSPLQGAGQETQYF.

Note on this clonotype: At one of its ends the junction is not consistent with the germline gene, which may arise from a read error. The chain carries TRBV12-3 or TRBV12-4 and TRBJ2-1; 12 bases line up with TRBD2. The length of the CDR3 is 11 residues. The CDR3: CASSSSGRALF. The CDR3 nucleotides read TGTGCCAGCAGTTCTAGCGGGAGGGCCCTCTTC.

CDR3 sequence: CASSLGGPDGYTF. The DNA for the CDR3 is TGTGCCAGCAGCTTGGGGGGCCCAGATGGCTACACCTTC. This chain connects TRBV7-3 to TRBJ1-2; the D gene is possibly TRBD1 (6 bases). The V end was cut by 3 bases, the J end by 6 bases, with 11 bases between. Per germline, CDR1 SGHTA and CDR2 FQGTGA. The CDR3 has 13 residues.

The chain carries TRBV11-2 and TRBJ2-3; D is unclear. V was clipped by 4 bases and J by 1 base, with 15 bases between them. The CDR3 consists of 16 residues. CDR1 is SGHAT, CDR2 FQNNGV, per germline. Here the CDR3 DNA reads TGTGCCAGCAGCTCCTGGGGAAGGGAACGCACAGATACGCAGTATTTT. Translating it yields CASSSWGRERTDTQYF.

The V call is TRBV24-1, the J call TRBJ2-1; 10 nucleotides align to TRBD2. The CDR3 length is 18 residues. Trimming took 5 bases from V and 0 from J; bases not matched to a gene: 9. Germline lookup yields CDR1 KGHDR and CDR2 SFDVKD. The CDR3 DNA reads as TGTGCCACCAGTGGCCGGACTAGCGGTCTTAGCTCCTACAATGAGCAGTTCTTC. Amino acid sequence: CATSGRTSGLSSYNEQFF.

This rearrangement joins TRBV12-3 or TRBV12-4 to TRBJ2-5; D not certain. V dropped 6 bases and J dropped 5 bases, with 16 bases sitting between them. This CDR3 comprises 14 residues. DNA for the CDR3: TGTGCCAGCAGCCTCGACGTCACGGAGGAGACCCAGTACTTC. It specifies CASSLDVTEETQYF.

The J gene is TRBJ2-1, the V gene TRBV4-1, with D tentatively TRBD2 (5 bases). Germline values: CDR1 MGHRA, CDR2 YSYEKL. The CDR3 contains 13 residues. Trimming shortened V by 7 bases and J by 3 bases, and 10 bases separated the two germline ends. The CDR3 DNA reads TGCGCCAGCATGCGGGTCGACTACAATGAGCAGTTCTTC. It is translated as CASMRVDYNEQFF.

The rearrangement uses TRBV28 and TRBJ2-2; 7 nucleotides match TRBD2. Germline lookup yields CDR1 MDHEN and CDR2 SYDVKM. There are 16 residues in the CDR3. V trimming: 7 bases; J trimming: 2 bases; junction bases outside the gene matches: 10. The DNA for the CDR3 is TGTGCCAGCACCTCTCCTCTAGCGGACAACACCGGGGAGCTGTTTTTT. Its translation: CASTSPLADNTGELFF.

V is TRBV12-3 or TRBV12-4 and J is TRBJ1-1; TRBD1 matches 9 bases. The CDR3 is 15 residues long. The V and J ends lost 5 bases and 1 base, in that order; junction bases with no gene match: 5. The CDR3 bases are TGTGCCAGCAGTGGGACAGGGTGGACGAACACTGAAGCTTTCTTT. Protein: CASSGTGWTNTEAFF.

This rearrangement joins TRBV27 to TRBJ2-7; 7 bases line up with TRBD1. V was clipped by 5 bases and J by 4 bases; unmatched bases: 8. The CDR3 is made up of 14 amino acids. Germline loops: CDR1 MNHEY, CDR2 SMNVEV (reference sequence). The CDR3 nucleotides read TGTGCCAGCAGTCCAGGGGGAGAAAATTACGAGCAGTACTTC. It codes for CASSPGGENYEQYF.

The chain carries TRBV18 and TRBJ1-3; D gene unclear. Between the trimmed V and J ends, which lost 0 bases and 4 bases, there was a span of 13 bases. CDR3 length equals 16 residues. The germline V gene has CDR1 KGHSH and CDR2 LQKENI. This CDR3 reads CASSPPYSLEGNTIYF. Written as DNA, the CDR3 is TGTGCCAGCTCACCACCGTACAGTCTTGAAGGAAACACCATATATTTT.

This rearrangement joins TRBV7-6 to TRBJ1-2; D is undetermined. Germline V gives CDR1 SGHVS, CDR2 FNYEAQ. The V and J ends lost 4 bases and 2 bases respectively, with 5 bases between them. The CDR3 is made up of 12 amino acids. The CDR3 loop is CASSSRNYGYTF. The CDR3 bases are TGTGCCAGCAGCTCCCGGAACTATGGCTACACCTTC.

The V gene is TRBV6-1, the J gene TRBJ2-1, with D uncertain. CDR1 is MNHNS, CDR2 SASEGT, per germline. CDR3 length: 16 amino acids. Trimming stripped 6 bases from V and 2 bases from J, with 17 bases between. CDR3 residues: CASSLEPVSPYNEQFF. In nucleotides, the CDR3 is TGTGCCAGCAGCCTAGAACCGGTTTCTCCCTACAATGAGCAGTTCTTC.

V usage is TRBV12-3 or TRBV12-4 and J usage is TRBJ1-1, with 7 bases that match TRBD1. The CDR3 is 15 amino acids. V lost 4 bases, J lost 0 bases, and 5 bases stayed unmatched. The CDR3 DNA is TGTGCCAGCAGTTCGGGACAGATGATGAACACTGAAGCTTTCTTT. It yields the protein CASSSGQMMNTEAFF.

This chain connects TRBV27 to TRBJ2-7; tentatively, D is TRBD1 (5 bases). V lost 1 base to trimming and J lost 6 bases, with 10 bases between them. This CDR3 has 13 amino acids. The germline V gene encodes CDR1 MNHEY and CDR2 SMNVEV (reference sequence). CDR3 coding DNA: TGTGCCAGCAGTTTATTGACAGAAAGCGAGCAGTACTTC. This encodes CASSLLTESEQYF.

The chain has TRBV28 and TRBJ1-1; D is unresolved. The CDR3 is 12 amino acids. Looked up from germline, CDR1 is MDHEN and CDR2 is SYDVKM. The V end was cut by 7 bases, the J end by 5 bases, with 11 bases between. The CDR3 reads CASIMGNTEAFF. In nucleotides, the CDR3 is TGTGCCAGCATAATGGGAAATACTGAAGCTTTCTTT.

This clonotype came up once. The J gene is TRBJ2-2, the V gene TRBV12-3 or TRBV12-4; D unresolved. The CDR3 contains 13 residues. V dropped 6 bases and J dropped 4 bases, with 9 bases sitting between them. This CDR3 is CASRVSLTGELFF. CDR3 bases: TGTGCCAGCAGAGTCTCCCTCACCGGGGAGCTGTTTTTT.